The T cell receptor beta chain described here comes from a study of blood T cell repertoires in COVID-19. For the study at large: Both acute and convalescent COVID-19 samples were obtained from the United States, Italy and Spain. PBMCs, B-cell-depleted T cells, or T cells were the source of the cDNA or gDNA that made up the material.

How the authors handled the data: Reference gene primer amplification gave estimated nucleated cell counts. The data were produced by immunoSEQ multiplex PCR, yet TCRdb's version contains in-frame clones alone and is incomplete. The V and J calls and clone size were taken over from that table, and D and trimming were inferred from the DNA. The table lists under 45,000 clones, over 65% of them singletons, with 1.5% to 2% in the top ten. Losses at the gene ends were 5 bases for V and 1 base for J; bases not matched to a gene: 6. CDR1 is MDHEN, CDR2 SYDVKM, per germline. The CDR3 covers 15 residues. This clonotype was sampled from a man in his sixties with active COVID-19. This rearrangement joins TRBV28 to TRBJ2-7; 9 nucleotides match TRBD1. The sequenced sample consisted of peripheral blood. The chain's CDR3 is CASSPGTGISYEQYF. The CDR3 DNA follows: TGTGCCAGCAGTCCGGGGACAGGGATTTCCTACGAGCAGTACTTC.